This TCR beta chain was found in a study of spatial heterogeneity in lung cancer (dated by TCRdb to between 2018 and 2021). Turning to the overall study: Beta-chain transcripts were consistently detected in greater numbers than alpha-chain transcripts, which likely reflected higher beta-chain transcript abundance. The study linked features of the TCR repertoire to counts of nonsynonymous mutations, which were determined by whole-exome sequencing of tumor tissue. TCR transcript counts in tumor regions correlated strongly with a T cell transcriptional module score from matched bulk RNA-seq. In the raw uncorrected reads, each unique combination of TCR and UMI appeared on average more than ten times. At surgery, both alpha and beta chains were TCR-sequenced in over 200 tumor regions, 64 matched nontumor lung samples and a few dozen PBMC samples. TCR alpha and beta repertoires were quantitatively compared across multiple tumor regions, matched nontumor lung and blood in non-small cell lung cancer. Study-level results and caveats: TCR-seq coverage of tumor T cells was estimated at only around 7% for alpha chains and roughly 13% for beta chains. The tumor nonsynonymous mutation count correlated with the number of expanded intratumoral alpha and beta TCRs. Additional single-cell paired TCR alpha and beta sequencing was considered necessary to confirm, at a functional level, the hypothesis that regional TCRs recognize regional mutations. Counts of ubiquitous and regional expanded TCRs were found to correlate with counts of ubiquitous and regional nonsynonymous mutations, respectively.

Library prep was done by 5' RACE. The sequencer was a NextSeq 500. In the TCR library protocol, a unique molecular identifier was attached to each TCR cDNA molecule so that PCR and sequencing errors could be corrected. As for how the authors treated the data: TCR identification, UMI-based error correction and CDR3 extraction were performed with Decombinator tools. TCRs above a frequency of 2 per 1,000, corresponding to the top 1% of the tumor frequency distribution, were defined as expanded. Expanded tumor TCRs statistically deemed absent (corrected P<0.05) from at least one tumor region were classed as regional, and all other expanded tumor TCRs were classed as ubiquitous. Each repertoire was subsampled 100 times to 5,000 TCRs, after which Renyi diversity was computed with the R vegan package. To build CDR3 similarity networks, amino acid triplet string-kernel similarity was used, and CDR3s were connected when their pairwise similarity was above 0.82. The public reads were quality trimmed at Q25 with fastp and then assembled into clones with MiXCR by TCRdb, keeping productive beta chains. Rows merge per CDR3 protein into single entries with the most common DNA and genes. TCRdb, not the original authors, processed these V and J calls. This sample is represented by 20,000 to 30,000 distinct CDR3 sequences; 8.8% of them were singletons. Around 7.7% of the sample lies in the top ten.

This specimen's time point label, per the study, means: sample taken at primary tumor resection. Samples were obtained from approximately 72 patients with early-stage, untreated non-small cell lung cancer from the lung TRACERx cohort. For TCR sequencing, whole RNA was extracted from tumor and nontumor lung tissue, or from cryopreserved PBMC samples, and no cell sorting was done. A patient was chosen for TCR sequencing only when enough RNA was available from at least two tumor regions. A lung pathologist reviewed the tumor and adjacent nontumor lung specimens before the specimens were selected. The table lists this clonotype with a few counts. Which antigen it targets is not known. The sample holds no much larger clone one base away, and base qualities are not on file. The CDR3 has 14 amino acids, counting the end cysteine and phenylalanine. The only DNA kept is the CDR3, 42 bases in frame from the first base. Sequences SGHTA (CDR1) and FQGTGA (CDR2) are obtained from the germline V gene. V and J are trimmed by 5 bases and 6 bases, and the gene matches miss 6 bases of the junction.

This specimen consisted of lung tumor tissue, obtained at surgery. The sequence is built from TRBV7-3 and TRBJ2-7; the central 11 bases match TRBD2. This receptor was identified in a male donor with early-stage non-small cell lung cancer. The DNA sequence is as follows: TGTGCCAGCAGCGCCGGGACTAGCGGTTCCGAGCAGTACTTC. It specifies CASSAGTSGSEQYF.